These T cell receptor beta chains were read from a single sample in a study of T cell responses to AZD1222 COVID-19 vaccine. The data were produced by immunoSEQ multiplex PCR, yet TCRdb's version contains in-frame clones alone and is incomplete. The sample has about 180,000 clones, around 94% seen once. This specimen consisted of peripheral blood, obtained 28 days after the second AZD1222 dose. Receptor source: an adult who received the AZD1222 COVID-19 vaccine. Each CDR3 is given with its conserved first and last residue.

>16|TRBV6-1
CASSVSRQGGGETQYF
>15|TRBV5-5
CASSAAGASSYEQYF
>11|TRBV12-3/TRBV12-4
CASSTEYGYTF
>14|TRBV5-1
CASSLEGRNQPQHF
>14|TRBV7-9
CASSKTPAVHEQYF
>11|TRBV20-1
CSAQSRDSKHF
>12|TRBV13
CASSFLGTEAFF
>18|TRBV7-9
CASSIRTSGGVSTDTQYF
>14|TRBV19
CASSITGTSYEQYF
>15|TRBV18
CASSGGQGNNSPLHF
>16|TRBV6-4
CASSVLAGALLYEQYF
>14|TRBV6-2/TRBV6-3
CASSYDTMVNEQYF
>15|TRBV5-1
CASSLWRGRSETQYF
>19|TRBV19
CASSGTGAGNQPFLNGYTF
>15|TRBV6-2/TRBV6-3
CASSYGRGPGTEAFF
>12|TRBV14
CASSRLHTEAFF
>16|TRBV6-5
CASSYSFGTGPEKLFF
>17|TRBV2
CASRFTGTGEAGVGYTF
>15|TRBV24-1
CATSIGGMSTDTQYF
>16|TRBV27
CASSLGSGRASDEQFF
>15|TRBV11-2
CASSLVGTGTYEQYF
>15|TRBV7-2
CASRRAGADTGELFF
>17|TRBV27
CASSPPAGTARTDTQYF
>12|TRBV12-3/TRBV12-4
CASSFSGGGYTF
>15|TRBV6-5
CASRPLQGIQNIQYF
>17|TRBV19
CASSIHIGQGGNQPQHF
>12|TRBV19
CATIQGTGELFF
>16|TRBV11-1
CASSLLERGGTDTQYF
>15|TRBV4-1
CASSQVGEGHQPQHF
>13|TRBV5-1
CASSLFRGDTQYF
>13|TRBV6-5
CASSRGLAGGQFF
>15|TRBV19
CASSIGQGANQPQHF
>13|TRBV19
CASSMGLETAQYF
>14|TRBV7-2
CASSLAGTVRGYTF
>16|TRBV10-3
CATSFGSGGRGETQYF
>14|TRBV7-2
CASSPSRLNTEAFF
>16|TRBV5-1
CASSSEAGTVGEKLFF
>12|TRBV6-5
CASSQTGAGYTF
>14|TRBV28
CASSWGQGPYEQYF
>16|TRBV9
CASNPAGGFFQETQYF
>13|TRBV6-5
CASSLERDQPQHF
>17|TRBV7-6
CASSLKLSGRSTDTQYF
>15|TRBV4-3
CASSHNRDGGNEQFF
>13|TRBV29-1
CSVERLATGELFF
>15|TRBV3-1/TRBV3-2
CASSSTRISTDTQYF
>12|TRBV2
CASSASTDTQYF
>19|TRBV19
CASSIVGVLGGRPYNEQFF
>16|TRBV24-1
CATSDFGRRYYNEQFF
>15|TRBV7-9
CASSSGTGTVREQYF
>15|TRBV9
CASSVATGLYNEQFF
>17|TRBV5-1
CASSLELISGVSETQYF
>15|TRBV29-1
CSVLSPGTFSYEQYF
>15|TRBV6-5
CASSYGVRGNEKLFF
>16|TRBV28
CASSSPLDPIRQPQHF